The following is a TCR beta chain sequence with its context. Its target is not known. J gave up 1 base and V 6 bases, and 6 bases lay outside the gene matches. The CDR3 has 15 amino acids. Germline lookup yields CDR1 KGHSH and CDR2 LQKENI. The data originate from a study of cytomegalovirus exposure and HLA in healthy donors. Broader study findings: Most TCR sequences proved rare, with some public TCRs found in many donors.

The PCR used 60 Vbeta and 13 Jbeta primers. Profiling relied on immunoSEQ multiplex PCR, and the TCRdb table lists in-frame clones only, not all of them. The sample records approximately 160,000 clones, 60% to 80% being singletons. The chain recombines TRBV18 with TRBJ2-1; 7 positions agree with TRBD1. The sequencing sample was made of PBMCs. This sequence was found in a male donor in good health and CMV-seronegative. The CDR3 reads CASSKEQGSYNEQFF. The CDR3, as DNA: TGTGCCAGCTCGAAAGAACAGGGGTCCTACAATGAGCAGTTCTTC. Variable domain in full (rest from reference TRBV18 and TRBJ2-1): NAGVMQNPRHLVRRRGQEARLRCSPMKGHSHVYWYRQLPEEGLKFMVYLQKENIIDESGMPKERFSAEFPKEGPSILRIQQVVRGDSAAYFCASSKEQGSYNEQFFGPGTRLTVL.